This T cell receptor beta chain was observed in a study of glioma-infiltrating T cells after dendritic cell vaccination. Looking at the study overall: At biweekly intervals, patients got three intradermal dendritic cell vaccine injections. Study results and caveats: Complete blood and tumor specimen sets were limited to few patients.

Worth noting for this clone: The antigen is undetermined.

Only in-frame clones appear in the TCRdb table, and some are missing; sequencing was by immunoSEQ multiplex PCR. Here the sample spans roughly 96,000 clones, about four fifths being singletons. The sample in question was blood, obtained before dendritic cell vaccination. The TCR comes from a human donor with glioblastoma.

CDR3 sequence: CASSSGLAGAYEQYF. CDR3 nucleotide sequence: TGTGCCAGCAGCTCGGGACTAGCGGGAGCTTACGAGCAGTACTTC. The rearrangement joins TRBV5-4 to TRBJ2-7, with TRBD2 identical over 14 bases. Germline CDR1 and CDR2: SGHNT and YYREEE (reference sequence). The trim removed 3 bases at V and 4 bases at J, leaving 3 bases unmatched. This CDR3 has 15 amino acids.